Listed below are T cell receptor beta chains from one sample, sequenced in a study of T cells in Graves' hyperthyroidism and ophthalmopathy. TCRdb re-derived calls from the multiplex PCR reads in MiXCR, one entry per CDR3 protein. The data hold approximately 490,000 distinct CDR3 sequences, with approximately 23% observed a single time. Sequencing used blood. The receptors derive from a woman aged 70-85 years with Graves' ophthalmopathy. CDR3s include the opening cysteine and the closing phenylalanine or tryptophan. D genes are given only for firm matches. Rows may omit the clone size; those that give it use once, few, many or a size class.

CASRGYGVNGQFF	TGTGCCAGCAGGGGTTATGGGGTCAATGGGCAGTTCTTC	.	.	TRBJ2-1	TRBV25-1
CASSQVKGGRPDTQYF	TGTGCCAGCAGCCAAGTAAAGGGAGGACGCCCAGATACGCAGTATTTT	.	few	TRBJ2-3	TRBV3-1
CASSYSVASGYEQYF	TGTGCCAGCAGTTACTCGGTTGCTAGCGGCTACGAGCAGTACTTC	TRBD2	.	TRBJ2-7	TRBV6-5
CASSDSGGPGAYEQYF	TGTGCCAGTAGTGATTCGGGAGGGCCTGGGGCCTACGAGCAGTACTTC	TRBD2	.	TRBJ2-7	TRBV19
CAIRLDPNTEAFF	TGTGCCATCAGACTGGACCCGAACACTGAAGCTTTCTTT	.	many	TRBJ1-1	TRBV10-3
CASSLYGGLGTEAFF	TGTGCCAGCAGCTTATACGGGGGACTAGGCACTGAAGCTTTCTTT	.	few	TRBJ1-1	TRBV7-2
CASSERLGTGETQYF	TGCGCCAGCAGCGAACGACTAGGGACCGGGGAGACCCAGTACTTC	.	.	TRBJ2-5	TRBV5-1
CASSHHTDTQYF	TGTGCCAGCAGCCATCACACAGATACGCAGTATTTT	.	once	TRBJ2-3	TRBV14
CAISQGAVQETQYF	TGTGCCATCAGTCAAGGGGCGGTTCAAGAGACCCAGTACTTC	.	many	TRBJ2-5	TRBV10-3
CASSVRYTDTQYF	TGTGCCAGCAGCGTAAGGTACACAGATACGCAGTATTTT	.	.	TRBJ2-3	TRBV9